This T cell receptor beta chain was found in a study of T cell clonality in common variable immunodeficiency. Blood samples were heparinized, 5 to 8 ml per donor. Germline trimming cut 7 bases from V and 3 bases from J; bases unmatched to any gene: 12. CDR1 and CDR2 (germline): LNHDA, SQIVND (reference sequence). The CDR3 runs to 15 residues. Sequencing was performed with immunoSEQ multiplex PCR; in TCRdb, only in-frame clones are kept and a portion is missing. The repertoire consists of roughly 38,000 clones, none detected only once. This clone was counted many times. The DNA ends 3 residues before the CDR3 does, and the rest of the CDR3 is filled in from the germline J gene.

V is TRBV19 and J is TRBJ2-7, with 7 positions matching TRBD1. This receptor was taken from a person aged 18-70 years in good health. Input material: peripheral blood mononuclear cells. The CDR3 here is CASTDPGTEGYEQYF. The CDR3 DNA, read in part, is TGTGCCAGTACTGATCCCGGGACAGAGGGCTACGAG.